One sample yielded the 10 T cell receptor beta chains listed below, sequenced in a study of T cell responses to AZD1222 COVID-19 vaccine. Assay: immunoSEQ multiplex PCR; the TCRdb copy retains only in-frame clones and omits some. The profile shows over 85,000 clones, around 90% of them singletons. The material sequenced was peripheral blood, taken on day 0 of AZD1222 vaccination. Receptors were obtained from an adult in good health.

The chain couples TRBV28 to TRBJ1-2, with D possibly TRBD1 on 5 matching bases. Germline V CDR1 and CDR2: MDHEN, SYDVKM. The ends were cut back, 7 bases at V and 0 bases at J, with 21 bases in the middle. This CDR3 has 17 amino acids. The DNA of the CDR3 is TGTGCCAGCAACCAGTATGGGACCGCGGGCTCTAACTATGGCTACACCTTC. Translation: CASNQYGTAGSNYGYTF.

The chain employs TRBV6-5 and TRBJ2-2; 7 nucleotides agree with TRBD1. V lost 4 bases to trimming and J lost 7 bases; unmatched junction nucleotides: 6. CDR3 size: 14 residues. Germline values: CDR1 MNHEY, CDR2 SVGAGI. The CDR3 loop reads CASSSSRGSGELFF. The CDR3 nucleotides are TGTGCCAGCAGTTCTTCCAGGGGGAGCGGGGAGCTGTTTTTT.

The rearrangement links TRBV30 to TRBJ2-5, with 8 bases aligning to TRBD2. This CDR3 region has 12 residues. V shed 4 bases, J shed 5 bases, and the junction held 3 bases outside the gene matches. Germline V gene data show CDR1 as GTSNPN and CDR2 as SVGIG (reference sequence). The CDR3 nucleotides are TGTGCCTGGACTACGGGAGGGGAGACCCAGTACTTC. It specifies CAWTTGGETQYF.

The V and J genes are TRBV5-1 and TRBJ2-3; TRBD1 might be the D (6 bases). The ends were cut back, 0 bases at V and 1 base at J, with 12 bases in the middle. The germline CDR1 and CDR2 sequences are SGHRS and YFSETQ. The CDR3 covers 16 residues. The DNA for the CDR3 is TGCGCCAGCAGCTTGGATGCAGGGGCCGGCACAGATACGCAGTATTTT. Translation: CASSLDAGAGTDTQYF.

The chain couples TRBV5-1 to TRBJ2-7; D unclear. Germline CDR1 SGHRS, CDR2 YFSETQ. This CDR3 is 14 amino acids long. V was trimmed by 5 bases and J by 0 bases, leaving 12 bases between them. CDR3 sequence (DNA): TGCGCCAGCAGTCGACCGACGAGCTCCTACGAGCAGTACTTC. It encodes CASSRPTSSYEQYF.

The genes are TRBV7-9 and TRBJ1-3; 7 nucleotides align to TRBD1. The CDR3 has 19 amino acids. V dropped 6 bases and J dropped 0; count of bases not matched to a gene: 17. Germline assignment: CDR1 SEHNR and CDR2 FQNEAQ (reference sequence). DNA of the CDR3: TGTGCCAGCAGGCCGGGGCTGGGGGACAGAAATTACTCTGGAAACACCATATATTTT. It is translated as CASRPGLGDRNYSGNTIYF.

This chain links TRBV7-8 with TRBJ2-2, with a weak D call TRBD2 (7 bases). V was pared by 1 base and J by 6 bases, with 9 bases between. CDR1 and CDR2 from the germline V gene are SGHVS and FQNEAQ. The CDR3 spans 14 residues. For the CDR3, the DNA is TGTGCCAGCAGCTTAGGGGGGGGCGCCGGGGAGCTGTTTTTT. Its translation: CASSLGGGAGELFF. Complete variable domain (other parts from reference TRBV7-8 and TRBJ2-2): GAGVSQSPRYKVAKRGQDVALRCDPISGHVSLFWYQQALGQGPEFLTYFQNEAQLDKSGLPSDRFFAERPEGSVSTLKIQRTQQEDSAVYLCASSLGGGAGELFFGEGSRLTVL.

The chain uses TRBV6-5 and TRBJ2-2; perhaps TRBD1 as D (5 bases). From germline, CDR1 is MNHEY and CDR2 SVGAGI. With 6 bases removed from V and 5 bases from J, the gap between germline ends came to 10 bases. The CDR3 extends over 13 amino acids. The CDR3 DNA reads as TGTGCCAGCAGACACCCAGGGACCGGGGAGCTGTTTTTT. It is translated as CASRHPGTGELFF.

This clone was counted a single time. The chain links TRBV5-1 to TRBJ2-1, with a tentative D call TRBD1 (7 bases). V was pared by 4 bases and J by 5 bases, with 19 bases between. The V gene's germline CDR1 is SGHRS and CDR2 YFSETQ. The length of the CDR3 is 16 residues. This CDR3 reads CASSPQGGVANNEQFF. CDR3 nucleotide sequence: TGCGCCAGCAGCCCCCAGGGGGGAGTCGCCAACAATGAGCAGTTCTTC.

The V call is TRBV2, the J call TRBJ2-1; possibly TRBD2 for D (6 bases). This CDR3 is 15 amino acids long. The V gene's germline CDR1 is SNHLY and CDR2 FYNNEI. V was pared by 6 bases and J by 6 bases, with 18 bases between. The CDR3 reads CASRQGPSGVNEQFF. CDR3 bases: TGTGCCAGCAGACAAGGTCCATCGGGGGTCAATGAGCAGTTCTTC.